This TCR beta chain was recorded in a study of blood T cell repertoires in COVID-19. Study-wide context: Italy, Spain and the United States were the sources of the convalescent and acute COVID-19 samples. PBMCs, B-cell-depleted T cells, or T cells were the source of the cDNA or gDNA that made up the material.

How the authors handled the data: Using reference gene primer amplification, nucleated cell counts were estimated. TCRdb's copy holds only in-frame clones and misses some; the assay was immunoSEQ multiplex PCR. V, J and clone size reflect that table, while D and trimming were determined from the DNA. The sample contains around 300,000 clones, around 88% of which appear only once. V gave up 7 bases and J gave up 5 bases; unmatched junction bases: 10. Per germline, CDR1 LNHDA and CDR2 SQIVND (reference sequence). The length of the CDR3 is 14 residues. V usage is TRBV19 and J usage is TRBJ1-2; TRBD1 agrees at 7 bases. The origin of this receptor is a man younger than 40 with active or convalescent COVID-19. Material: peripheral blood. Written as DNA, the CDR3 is TGTGCCAGTACCCATGGGGCAGGGGGTTATGGCTACACCTTC. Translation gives CASTHGAGGYGYTF. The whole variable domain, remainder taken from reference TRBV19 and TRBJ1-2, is DGGITQSPKYLFRKEGQNVTLSCEQNLNHDAMYWYRQDPGQGLRLIYYSQIVNDFQKGDIAEGYSVSREKKESFPLTVTSAQKNPTAFYLCASTHGAGGYGYTFGSGTRLTVV.